This T cell receptor beta chain was sequenced during a study of T cells in Graves' hyperthyroidism and ophthalmopathy. Study conclusions and caveats: Blood also showed most of the thyroid clonotypes that were expanded above 0.001. Stable hyperthyroidism was separated from ophthalmopathy by a model based on 13 V-J features.

From RNA transcripts, TCR beta CDR3 regions were amplified. Primed by the HTBI set, a first-round RT-PCR was run on the TCR CDR3. TCRdb re-analysed the multiplex PCR reads in MiXCR, keeping a single row per CDR3 protein. The table includes approximately 430,000 distinct CDR3 sequences, 15% to 18% detected once. In regard to this clonotype: Antigen unknown.

V gave up 2 bases and J gave up 1 base, with 11 bases separating them. Per germline, CDR1 DFQATT and CDR2 SNEGSKA (reference sequence). The CDR3 totals 14 residues. The sequenced sample consisted of blood. The V gene is TRBV20-1, the J gene TRBJ1-1; D is ambiguous. This receptor was obtained from a woman aged 18-29 years with Graves' hyperthyroidism. The CDR3 sequence: CSARHRTANTEAFF. CDR3 DNA: TGCAGTGCTAGACATCGAACAGCGAACACTGAAGCTTTCTTT.